These 26 T cell receptor beta chains were all obtained from the same sample, sequenced in a study of shared clonotypes between healthy human individuals. Clones were read by immunoSEQ multiplex PCR, and TCRdb kept only the in-frame ones, dropping some. The profile shows roughly 510,000 clones, about 80% of them singletons. The sample was PBMCs. These TCRs come from a woman aged 40-49 years in good health. Some clones in this sample may be carry-over from other donors' samples.

The genes are TRBV7-9 and TRBJ2-2, with D perhaps TRBD2 (6 bases). The CDR3 runs to 17 residues. Germline V CDR1 and CDR2: SEHNR, FQNEAQ (reference sequence). Trimming shortened V by 1 base and J by 4 bases, and 16 bases separated the two germline ends. The CDR3 loop reads CASSLGPRGSGTGELFF. The DNA for the CDR3 is TGTGCCAGCAGCTTAGGTCCACGGGGGTCGGGCACCGGGGAGCTGTTTTTT.

The rearrangement links TRBV4-3 to TRBJ2-3; D is perhaps TRBD1 (6 bases). The CDR3 has 16 residues. V gave up 3 bases and J gave up 2 bases, with 15 bases separating them. Germline CDR1 LGHNA, CDR2 YSLEER. The DNA of the CDR3 is TGCGCCAGCAGCCAGGCCCCGGGACACCTCACAGATACGCAGTATTTT. It is translated as CASSQAPGHLTDTQYF.

This chain connects TRBV18 to TRBJ1-2; a possible D gene is TRBD1 (6 bases). V lost 3 bases, J lost 4 bases, and 18 bases lay in between. The length of the CDR3 is 16 residues. Germline CDR1 reads KGHSH; CDR2 reads LQKENI. CDR3 DNA: TGTGCCAGCTCACCCCTTAATGACGGGGGGCTCTATGGCTACACCTTC. It translates to CASSPLNDGGLYGYTF.

This chain joins TRBV7-2 and TRBJ2-1; 7 nucleotides agree with TRBD1. V gave up 1 base and J gave up 5 bases; unmatched junction bases: 8. This CDR3 contains 16 residues. Per germline, CDR1 SGHTA and CDR2 FQGNSA. The CDR3 loop is CASSLGLGQLHNEQFF. Here the CDR3 DNA reads TGTGCCAGCAGCTTAGGCCTGGGACAGCTGCACAATGAGCAGTTCTTC.

The V gene is TRBV6-4, the J gene TRBJ2-2; D unresolved. The CDR3 contains 13 residues. The germline V gene has CDR1 MRHNA and CDR2 SNTAGT. V shed 6 bases and J shed 3 bases, with 8 bases lying between them. The CDR3 protein is CASREQDTGELFF. The CDR3 region has the DNA TGTGCCAGCAGAGAACAAGACACCGGGGAGCTGTTTTTT.

V is TRBV6-1 and J is TRBJ2-1, with 7 bases matching TRBD2. After removal of 6 bases from V and 8 bases from J, the junction contained 4 bases not matched to a gene. This CDR3 is 12 amino acids long. In germline, CDR1 is MNHNS, CDR2 SASEGT. The CDR3 is CASRESGDEQFF. In DNA form, the CDR3 reads TGTGCCAGCAGGGAAAGCGGGGATGAGCAGTTCTTC.

The V and J genes are TRBV10-3 and TRBJ1-1; D is uncertain. This CDR3 is 14 amino acids long. Deletions cut 5 bases from V and 7 bases from J, with 17 bases between. CDR1 is ENHRY, CDR2 SYGVKD, per germline. The CDR3 DNA sequence: TGTGCCATCAGTACTCGATCCATGCTGCGTGAAGCTTTCTTT. Residues: CAISTRSMLREAFF.

V gene TRBV18 combines with J gene TRBJ2-7; perhaps TRBD2 as D (5 bases). In germline, CDR1 is KGHSH, CDR2 LQKENI. Trimming took off 6 bases at V and 0 bases at J, with 12 bases between the two ends. The CDR3 loop spans 14 amino acids. CDR3 sequence (DNA): TGTGCCAGCTCCTGGGGTGGGAGCTCCTACGAGCAGTACTTC. Translation gives CASSWGGSSYEQYF. The full variable domain, completed using reference TRBV18 and TRBJ2-7, is NAGVMQNPRHLVRRRGQEARLRCSPMKGHSHVYWYRQLPEEGLKFMVYLQKENIIDESGMPKERFSAEFPKEGPSILRIQQVVRGDSAAYFCASSWGGSSYEQYFGPGTRLTVT.

As concerns this clone: This specimen includes other DNA sequences encoding the same CDR3. The rearrangement joins TRBV5-1 to TRBJ2-1, with 9 bases lining up with TRBD2. The length of the CDR3 is 15 residues. Germline CDR1 is SGHRS and CDR2 is YFSETQ. The junction had 3 bases not matched to a gene; V was cut back by 0 bases and J by 5 bases. CDR3 in DNA: TGCGCCAGCAGCTTGGCCGCTAGCGGGGACAATGAGCAGTTCTTC. This translates into CASSLAASGDNEQFF.

This clone was recorded a few times. In the same sample, other DNA sequences code for this CDR3. The chain couples TRBV7-3 to TRBJ2-3; D gene uncertain. Germline CDR1 is SGHTA and CDR2 is FQGTGA. Trimming shortened V by 3 bases and J by 0 bases, and 7 bases separated the two germline ends. This CDR3 is built from 14 residues. CDR3 nucleotides: TGTGCCAGCAGCTTGGGCCATAGCACAGATACGCAGTATTTT. Translation: CASSLGHSTDTQYF.

The V and J genes are TRBV5-1 and TRBJ1-1, with 8 bases fitting TRBD1. With 1 base clipped from V and 2 bases from J, the junction kept 4 bases outside the gene matches. The length of the CDR3 is 15 residues. Germline CDR1 and CDR2: SGHRS and YFSETQ. The CDR3 nucleotides are TGCGCCAGCAGCTTGTCGGGACAGGCAAACACTGAAGCTTTCTTT. Amino acids: CASSLSGQANTEAFF.

The V gene is TRBV19, the J gene TRBJ2-5; D might be TRBD2 (6 bases). CDR1 is LNHDA, CDR2 SQIVND, per germline (reference sequence). Deletions cut 7 bases from V and 1 base from J, with 19 bases between. The CDR3 covers 16 residues. In DNA, the CDR3 is TGTGCCAGTACCCCCCGTCTAGGGGACTTCCAAGAGACCCAGTACTTC. It yields the protein CASTPRLGDFQETQYF. The full variable domain, completed using reference TRBV19 and TRBJ2-5, is DGGITQSPKYLFRKEGQNVTLSCEQNLNHDAMYWYRQDPGQGLRLIYYSQIVNDFQKGDIAEGYSVSREKKESFPLTVTSAQKNPTAFYLCASTPRLGDFQETQYFGPGTRLLVL.

The rearrangement joins TRBV5-6 to TRBJ2-3; D is undetermined. The CDR3 contains 13 residues. Germline-derived CDR1 and CDR2 are SGHDT and YYEEEE. With 0 bases removed from V and 6 bases from J, the gap between germline ends came to 8 bases. The DNA of the CDR3 is TGTGCCAGCAGCTTGGGTTTTGTGGATACGCAGTATTTT. Translation: CASSLGFVDTQYF.

V gene TRBV30 combines with J gene TRBJ2-7, with TRBD1 matching 9 bases. Germline V CDR1 and CDR2: GTSNPN, SVGIG (reference sequence). J gave up 4 bases and V 2 bases, and 3 bases lay outside the gene matches. The CDR3 extends over 13 amino acids. CDR3 amino acids: CAWSTGTGYEQYF. The CDR3 DNA reads TGTGCCTGGAGTACCGGGACAGGGTACGAGCAGTACTTC. Full variable domain (remainder filled in from reference TRBV30 and TRBJ2-7): SQTIHQWPATLVQPVGSPLSLECTVEGTSNPNLYWYRQAAGRGLQLLFYSVGIGQISSEVPQNLSASRPQDRQFILSSKKLLLSDSGFYLCAWSTGTGYEQYFGPGTRLTVT.

This clone was observed many times. The chain combines TRBV18 with TRBJ2-5; TRBD1 matches 8 bases. The ends lost 0 bases at V and 4 bases at J; junction bases unmatched: 4. Germline-derived CDR1 and CDR2 are KGHSH and LQKENI. This CDR3 is 15 amino acids long. Here the CDR3 DNA reads TGTGCCAGCTCACCACCCGGACAGGGCCCAGAGACCCAGTACTTC. This sequence encodes CASSPPGQGPETQYF. Looking up the rest from reference TRBV18 and TRBJ2-5 gives the full variable domain: NAGVMQNPRHLVRRRGQEARLRCSPMKGHSHVYWYRQLPEEGLKFMVYLQKENIIDESGMPKERFSAEFPKEGPSILRIQQVVRGDSAAYFCASSPPGQGPETQYFGPGTRLLVL.

This rearrangement joins TRBV19 to TRBJ2-3; D gene uncertain. Germline assignment: CDR1 LNHDA and CDR2 SQIVND (reference sequence). V lost 4 bases, J lost 2 bases, and 7 bases lay in between. This CDR3 region has 13 residues. The CDR3 DNA is TGTGCCAGTAGTAAGTCGGACACAGATACGCAGTATTTT. Its translation: CASSKSDTDTQYF.

This chain joins TRBV5-1 and TRBJ2-1, with TRBD1 identical over 10 bases. With 4 bases clipped from V and 8 bases from J, the junction kept 6 bases outside the gene matches. CDR3 size: 14 residues. Germline lookup yields CDR1 SGHRS and CDR2 YFSETQ. CDR3 DNA sequence: TGCGCCAGCAGCCCCCAGGGGACAGGGGATGAGCAGTTCTTC. Residues: CASSPQGTGDEQFF.

The chain couples TRBV28 to TRBJ1-2; TRBD1 might be the D (6 bases). CDR3 length: 17 amino acids. Per the germline V gene, CDR1 is MDHEN and CDR2 is SYDVKM. Trimming cost V 2 bases and J 5 bases, with 21 bases left between them. The CDR3 is CASSLVEQGGGKYGYTF. CDR3 DNA sequence: TGTGCCAGCAGTTTAGTAGAACAGGGTGGAGGGAAGTATGGCTACACCTTC.

This clone was observed at least ten times. The rearrangement uses TRBV5-5 and TRBJ1-1; D is perhaps TRBD1 (5 bases). The germline V gene encodes CDR1 SGHKS and CDR2 YYEKEE (reference sequence). Trimming took off 0 bases at V and 4 bases at J, with 10 bases between the two ends. This CDR3 is 14 amino acids long. The CDR3 reads CASSLGQGSTEAFF. In nucleotides, the CDR3 is TGTGCCAGCAGCTTGGGGCAGGGCAGCACTGAAGCTTTCTTT.

This clone was detected once. This chain links TRBV7-3 with TRBJ1-3; 8 nucleotides align to TRBD1. Per germline, CDR1 SGHTA and CDR2 FQGTGA. V lost 4 bases, J lost 8 bases, and 7 bases stayed unmatched. CDR3 length: 14 residues. CDR3 DNA sequence: TGTGCCAGCAGCTCGGACAGGGCGTCGGACACCATATATTTT. It specifies CASSSDRASDTIYF.

The chain has TRBV21-1 and TRBJ2-1. TRBV21-1 is a recognized pseudogene. The CDR3 totals 17 residues. The CDR3 DNA is TGTGCCAGCAGCACCCGGACGGGCAAAAGCTCCTACAATGAGCAGTTCTTC. Translating gives CASSTRTGKSSYNEQFF.

The chain combines TRBV7-2 with TRBJ2-7, with TRBD2 as a possible D gene (5 bases). The CDR3 is 16 amino acids. In germline, CDR1 is SGHTA, CDR2 FQGNSA. Trimming pared 4 bases from V and 3 bases from J, leaving 19 bases between. CDR3 protein: CASSSRVAGHYYEQYF. The CDR3 DNA is TGTGCCAGCAGCTCTAGAGTGGCGGGCCACTACTACGAGCAGTACTTC.

The rearrangement joins TRBV4-2 to TRBJ2-7; a possible D gene is TRBD2 (6 bases). Between the trimmed V and J ends, which lost 1 base and 1 base, there was a span of 11 bases. The germline V gene encodes CDR1 LGHNA and CDR2 YNFKEQ. The CDR3 loop spans 15 amino acids. The CDR3 here is CASSQVGSLSYEQYF. CDR3 bases: TGTGCCAGCAGCCAAGTCGGGAGTCTATCCTACGAGCAGTACTTC.

The sample holds one count of this clone. The chain carries TRBV28 and TRBJ1-1; tentative D call: TRBD1 (5 bases). The CDR3 has 15 residues. V dropped 7 bases and J dropped 3 bases, with 18 bases sitting between them. Germline lookup yields CDR1 MDHEN and CDR2 SYDVKM. The CDR3 is CASKAPTRDHTEAFF. DNA for the CDR3: TGTGCCAGCAAGGCACCAACCCGGGACCACACTGAAGCTTTCTTT.

This sequence joins TRBV2 and TRBJ2-7; possible D gene TRBD1, 6 bases. Trimming cost V 7 bases and J 6 bases, with 16 bases left between them. The CDR3 contains 13 residues. Per the germline V gene, CDR1 is SNHLY and CDR2 is FYNNEI. CDR3 nucleotides: TGTGCCAGCAAGATAACAGGGTCCGGCGAGCAGTACTTC. It codes for CASKITGSGEQYF.

The gene calls are TRBV5-1 and TRBJ2-7; TRBD1 or TRBD2 may be the D gene (5 bases each). There are 12 residues in the CDR3. Germline-derived CDR1 and CDR2 are SGHRS and YFSETQ. V was pared by 3 bases and J by 7 bases, with 11 bases between. The CDR3, as DNA: TGCGCCAGCAGCTCTTATGAGGGGGAGCAGTACTTC. Translating gives CASSSYEGEQYF.